Below are 27 T cell receptor beta chains sequenced from a single sample in a study of sequential checkpoint blockade in melanoma. As for treatment: randomized to nivolumab then ipilimumab (arm A) or the reverse (arm B). Some clones are missing from TCRdb's copy, which holds only in-frame ones; the method was immunoSEQ multiplex PCR. Of 40,000 or so clones in the sample, roughly 88% were seen once. The sample consisted of CD8+ T cells sorted from blood (inferred from file names), taken from a patient given nivolumab and ipilimumab in sequence. These receptors were taken from a human donor with melanoma.

The chain couples TRBV5-1 to TRBJ2-7; 8 nucleotides agree with TRBD1. Germline V gives CDR1 SGHRS, CDR2 YFSETQ. Trimming took 4 bases from V and 6 from J; bases not matched to a gene: 18. This CDR3 comprises 17 residues. CDR3 loop: CASSKPGTGGGKGEQYF. The DNA of the CDR3 is TGCGCCAGCAGCAAACCCGGGACAGGTGGGGGGAAAGGCGAGCAGTACTTC.

The chain employs TRBV19 and TRBJ2-7; 9 bases agree with TRBD2. The CDR3 loop spans 17 amino acids. In germline, CDR1 is LNHDA, CDR2 SQIVND (reference sequence). V lost 1 base, J lost 0 bases, and 7 bases stayed unmatched. The CDR3 DNA reads TGTGCCAGTAGTATAGTGGGGACTAGCTCTTTCTCCTACGAGCAGTACTTC. Translated, it gives CASSIVGTSSFSYEQYF.

The chain links TRBV19 to TRBJ1-5; D gene unclear. Per germline, CDR1 LNHDA and CDR2 SQIVND (reference sequence). Trimming took off 8 bases at V and 4 bases at J, with 9 bases between the two ends. The CDR3 sequence is 12 residues long. The CDR3 reads CASRERNQPQHF. CDR3 nucleotides: TGTGCCAGTCGGGAAAGGAATCAGCCCCAGCATTTT. Supplemented by reference TRBV19 and TRBJ1-5, the full variable domain reads DGGITQSPKYLFRKEGQNVTLSCEQNLNHDAMYWYRQDPGQGLRLIYYSQIVNDFQKGDIAEGYSVSREKKESFPLTVTSAQKNPTAFYLCASRERNQPQHFGDGTRLSIL.

This rearrangement joins TRBV7-9 to TRBJ2-1; 8 positions match TRBD1. V was pared by 5 bases and J by 7 bases, with 10 bases of the junction left unmatched. Germline V lookup: CDR1 SEHNR, CDR2 FQNEAQ (reference sequence). The CDR3 covers 15 residues. The CDR3 spells CASSQRQGNPNEQFF. DNA of the CDR3: TGTGCCAGCAGCCAGCGACAGGGGAATCCGAATGAGCAGTTCTTC.

V gene TRBV6-1 combines with J gene TRBJ2-7, with 9 bases lining up with TRBD2. The germline V gene has CDR1 MNHNS and CDR2 SASEGT. The CDR3 has 17 residues. The J segment lost 2 bases and the V segment lost 5 bases, leaving 13 bases of the junction unmatched. The CDR3 DNA sequence: TGTGCCAGCAGTCAAGGGCCGGGACTAGCAGATACCTACGAGCAGTACGTC. Translated: CASSQGPGLADTYEQYV.

The CDR3 sequence: CASSLGTANTEAFF. CDR3 DNA sequence: TGTGCCAGCAGTTTAGGGACAGCTAACACTGAAGCTTTCTTT. V is TRBV6-5 and J is TRBJ1-1; 7 nucleotides align to TRBD1. The CDR3 consists of 14 residues. The V gene end was trimmed by 4 bases and the J gene end by 2 bases; junction bases not matched to a gene: 4. Looked up from germline, CDR1 is MNHEY and CDR2 is SVGAGI.

This chain connects TRBV5-1 to TRBJ1-2, with a tentative D call TRBD1 (6 bases). The germline gives CDR1 SGHRS, CDR2 YFSETQ. The CDR3 runs to 14 residues. Deletions cut 3 bases from V and 2 bases from J, with 11 bases between. The CDR3 loop reads CASSSNRVNYGYTF. The CDR3 region has the DNA TGCGCCAGCAGCTCCAACAGGGTAAACTATGGCTACACCTTC.

This chain links TRBV29-1 with TRBJ1-2; TRBD1 matches 7 bases. With 6 bases clipped from V and 6 bases from J, the junction kept 10 bases outside the gene matches. There are 13 residues in the CDR3. In germline, CDR1 is SQVTM, CDR2 ANQGSEA. The CDR3 bases are TGCAGCGTCTGGCCCAGACAGGGTAATGGCTACACCTTC. Protein sequence: CSVWPRQGNGYTF.

The rearrangement links TRBV28 to TRBJ2-7; unclear D gene. Looked up from germline, CDR1 is MDHEN and CDR2 is SYDVKM. Trimming shortened V by 2 bases and J by 0 bases, and 8 bases separated the two germline ends. The CDR3 extends over 14 amino acids. CDR3 in DNA: TGTGCCAGCAGTTTAGGGCAAAGCTCCTACGAGCAGTACTTC. This translates into CASSLGQSSYEQYF. Full variable domain (outside the CDR3, taken from reference TRBV28 and TRBJ2-7): DVKVTQSSRYLVKRTGEKVFLECVQDMDHENMFWYRQDPGLGLRLIYFSYDVKMKEKGDIPEGYSVSREKKERFSLILESASTNQTSMYLCASSLGQSSYEQYFGPGTRLTVT.

This clone was recorded only once. This chain uses TRBV7-3 with TRBJ1-2, with TRBD1 as a possible D gene (5 bases). The germline gives CDR1 SGHTA, CDR2 FQGTGA. The CDR3 has 15 residues. V lost 0 bases and J lost 4, with 12 bases in between. The CDR3 nucleotides read TGTGCCAGCAGCTTAACCGACGGGGGAGCCTATGGCTACACCTTC. Its translation: CASSLTDGGAYGYTF.

The chain links TRBV7-6 to TRBJ2-3; 8 positions agree with TRBD1. The CDR3 has 17 amino acids. The V segment lost 4 bases and the J segment 2 bases; nucleotides outside the gene matches: 11. CDR1 is SGHVS and CDR2 is FNYEAQ in the germline V gene. As DNA, the CDR3 is TGTGCCAGCAGCTCCCCCGTCACAGGGGGTTTCACAGATACGCAGTATTTT. Amino acids: CASSSPVTGGFTDTQYF.

The V gene is TRBV27, the J gene TRBJ2-1, with 8 bases matching TRBD1. The CDR3 has 15 residues. V dropped 4 bases and J dropped 4; count of bases not matched to a gene: 6. Looked up from germline, CDR1 is MNHEY and CDR2 is SMNVEV (reference sequence). The DNA for the CDR3 is TGTGCCAGCAGTTCCGGACAGGGAATTTACAATGAGCAGTTCTTC. Its translation is CASSSGQGIYNEQFF.

The rearrangement joins TRBV7-9 to TRBJ2-7; TRBD1 is a possible D gene (5 bases). Looked up from germline, CDR1 is SEHNR and CDR2 is FQNEAQ (reference sequence). The CDR3 contains 14 residues. Between the trimmed V and J ends, which lost 1 base and 2 bases, there was a span of 9 bases. The CDR3 protein is CASSLGPGPYEQYV. Here the CDR3 DNA reads TGTGCCAGCAGCTTAGGCCCAGGGCCCTACGAGCAGTACGTC.

This rearrangement joins TRBV5-1 to TRBJ2-7, with 7 positions matching TRBD1. V gave up 4 bases and J gave up 3 bases; unmatched junction bases: 7. The CDR3 covers 14 residues. Looked up from germline, CDR1 is SGHRS and CDR2 is YFSETQ. The CDR3 spells CASSVTGLDYEQYF. The DNA for the CDR3 is TGCGCCAGCAGCGTGACAGGGTTGGACTACGAGCAGTACTTC.

This chain links TRBV27 with TRBJ2-2; 9 bases fit TRBD1. The V gene end was trimmed by 2 bases and the J gene end by 3 bases; junction bases not matched to a gene: 7. CDR3 length: 17 amino acids. Germline loops: CDR1 MNHEY, CDR2 SMNVEV (reference sequence). The CDR3 DNA reads as TGTGCCAGCAGTTTAGAACTCGGGACAGGGTACACCGGGGAGCTGTTTTTT. Translating it yields CASSLELGTGYTGELFF.

The chain carries TRBV9 and TRBJ2-1, with 10 bases lining up with TRBD1. V lost 0 bases, J lost 3 bases, and 3 bases stayed unmatched. From germline, CDR1 is SGDLS and CDR2 YYNGEE. The CDR3 covers 16 residues. The CDR3 region has the DNA TGTGCCAGCAGCGTAGTGGGACAGGGGATCTACAATGAGCAGTTCTTC. Translated, it gives CASSVVGQGIYNEQFF.

This clone turned up a few times. The rearrangement links TRBV28 to TRBJ2-7; 8 nucleotides line up with TRBD1. After removal of 6 bases from V and 3 bases from J, the junction contained 10 bases not matched to a gene. Germline V gene lookup returns CDR1 MDHEN and CDR2 SYDVKM. The CDR3 is 15 residues long. CDR3: CASSPRRTGIYEQYF. Written as DNA, the CDR3 is TGTGCCAGCAGCCCTCGAAGGACAGGGATCTACGAGCAGTACTTC.

The gene calls are TRBV5-5 and TRBJ2-5, with 11 bases fitting TRBD1. V dropped 4 bases and J dropped 5; count of bases not matched to a gene: 4. The CDR3 totals 14 residues. Germline V gene data show CDR1 as SGHKS and CDR2 as YYEKEE (reference sequence). CDR3: CASSTDRGLETQYF. Here the CDR3 DNA reads TGTGCCAGCAGCACGGACAGGGGGCTTGAGACCCAGTACTTC.

The chain has TRBV27 and TRBJ1-5, with 7 bases that match TRBD1. J gave up 0 bases and V 4 bases, and 6 bases lay outside the gene matches. Germline CDR1 is MNHEY and CDR2 is SMNVEV (reference sequence). There are 16 residues in the CDR3. DNA for the CDR3: TGTGCCAGCAGTTCCACGACAGGGTATAGCAATCAGCCCCAGCATTTT. This encodes CASSSTTGYSNQPQHF.

This sequence joins TRBV7-9 and TRBJ2-3; 7 bases are a match to TRBD2. CDR1 SEHNR and CDR2 FQNEAQ come from the germline V gene (reference sequence). The CDR3 runs 15 residues. J was trimmed by 3 bases and V by 5 bases; bases with no gene match: 8. In DNA, the CDR3 is TGTGCCAGCAGCCCCCGATCACTAGCGACAGATACGCAGTATTTT. It encodes CASSPRSLATDTQYF.

The rearrangement joins TRBV7-9 to TRBJ1-1, with D hard to call. Per germline, CDR1 SEHNR and CDR2 FQNEAQ (reference sequence). Trimming removed 5 bases at V and 1 base at J, with 11 bases between. The CDR3 is 14 residues long. Here the CDR3 DNA reads TGTGCCAGCAGCCCCTCCAGGCCGAACACTGAAGCTTTCTTT. This encodes CASSPSRPNTEAFF.

The sample holds one count of this clone. This rearrangement joins TRBV10-3 to TRBJ2-3, with D unresolved. V lost 0 bases to trimming and J lost 6 bases, with 13 bases between them. CDR3 length: 15 amino acids. CDR1 and CDR2 from the germline V gene are ENHRY and SYGVKD. CDR3 region: CAISESSLPGDTQYF. CDR3 sequence (DNA): TGTGCCATCAGTGAGTCATCACTACCTGGGGATACGCAGTATTTT.

The chain combines TRBV9 with TRBJ2-3; TRBD2 agrees at 13 bases. Trimming cost V 4 bases and J 5 bases; bases outside gene matches: 7. The germline V gene encodes CDR1 SGDLS and CDR2 YYNGEE. This CDR3 comprises 16 residues. The CDR3 DNA reads TGTGCCAGCAGCCCAGGGACTAGCGGGATGAGAGATACGCAGTATTTT. Its protein product is CASSPGTSGMRDTQYF.

This clone was detected only once. The V call is TRBV7-9, the J call TRBJ2-5; 11 nucleotides agree with TRBD2. Germline values: CDR1 SEHNR, CDR2 FQNEAQ (reference sequence). The CDR3 length is 15 residues. The J segment lost 2 bases and the V segment lost 5 bases, leaving 4 bases of the junction unmatched. The CDR3 spells CASSPGLAVQETQYF. The CDR3 nucleotides are TGTGCCAGCAGCCCGGGACTAGCGGTACAAGAGACCCAGTACTTC. Supplemented by reference TRBV7-9 and TRBJ2-5, the full variable domain reads DTGVSQNPRHKITKRGQNVTFRCDPISEHNRLYWYRQTLGQGPEFLTYFQNEAQLEKSRLLSDRFSAERPKGSFSTLEIQRTEQGDSAMYLCASSPGLAVQETQYFGPGTRLLVL.

This clone was detected only once. The rearrangement joins TRBV27 to TRBJ2-7, with 7 bases identical to TRBD2. V trimming: 4 bases; J trimming: 3 bases; junction bases outside the gene matches: 3. The CDR3 runs to 13 residues. Looked up from germline, CDR1 is MNHEY and CDR2 is SMNVEV (reference sequence). The CDR3 protein is CASSSGLDYEQYV. The CDR3 DNA follows: TGTGCCAGCAGTTCCGGACTAGACTACGAGCAGTACGTC.

The chain couples TRBV15 to TRBJ2-1; D gene unclear. Germline V gives CDR1 LNHNV, CDR2 YYDKDF (reference sequence). The CDR3 is made up of 13 amino acids. Trimming stripped 1 base from V and 7 bases from J, with 8 bases between. CDR3 nucleotides: TGTGCCACCAGCAGAGTACCCGAGAATGAGCAGTTCTTC. It is translated as CATSRVPENEQFF.

This clone was recorded only once. The chain is built from TRBV28 and TRBJ2-7, with D possibly being TRBD1 (5 bases). This CDR3 is 14 amino acids long. Germline V gene sequence: CDR1 MDHEN, CDR2 SYDVKM. The V end was cut by 7 bases, the J end by 2 bases, with 15 bases between. The CDR3: CASTNRLRTYEQYF. As DNA, the CDR3 is TGTGCCAGCACAAACAGGTTACGAACCTACGAGCAGTACTTC.